This T cell receptor (beta chain) derives from a study of cytomegalovirus exposure and HLA in healthy donors. CDR1 and CDR2 (germline): SGHRS, YFSETQ. This CDR3 is 15 amino acids long. Germline trimming cut 5 bases from V and 6 bases from J; bases unmatched to any gene: 6. The PCR used 60 Vbeta and 13 Jbeta primers. Data came from immunoSEQ multiplex PCR; TCRdb stores just in-frame clones and leaves some out. Altogether 100,000 to 150,000 clones are present, approximately 17% being singletons, with the ten largest covering roughly 2.7%. This clone was observed a handful of times. V usage is TRBV5-1 and J usage is TRBJ2-1, with 12 bases matching TRBD2. The TCR originated in a female donor in good health and CMV-seropositive. The material sequenced was PBMCs. DNA for the CDR3: TGCGCCAGCAGTCCCGGACTAGCGGGAATCAATGAGCAGTTCTTC. The encoded protein is CASSPGLAGINEQFF.